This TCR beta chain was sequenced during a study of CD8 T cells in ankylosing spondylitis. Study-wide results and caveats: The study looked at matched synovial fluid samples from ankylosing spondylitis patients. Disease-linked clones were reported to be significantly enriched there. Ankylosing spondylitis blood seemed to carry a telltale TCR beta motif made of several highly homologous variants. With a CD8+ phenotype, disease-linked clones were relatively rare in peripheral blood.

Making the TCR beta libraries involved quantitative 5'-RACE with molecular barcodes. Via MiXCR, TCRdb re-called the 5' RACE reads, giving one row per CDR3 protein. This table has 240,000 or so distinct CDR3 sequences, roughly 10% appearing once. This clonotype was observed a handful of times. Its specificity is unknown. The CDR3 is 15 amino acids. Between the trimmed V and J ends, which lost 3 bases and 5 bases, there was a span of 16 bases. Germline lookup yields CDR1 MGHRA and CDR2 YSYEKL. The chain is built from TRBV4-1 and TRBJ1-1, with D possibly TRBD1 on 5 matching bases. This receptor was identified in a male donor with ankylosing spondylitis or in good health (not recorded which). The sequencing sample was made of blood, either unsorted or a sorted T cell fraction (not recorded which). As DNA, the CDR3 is TGCGCCAGCAGCCAGGTGGGACTGACGAAGACTGAAGCTTTCTTT. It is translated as CASSQVGLTKTEAFF.